This T cell receptor (beta chain) comes out of a study of blood T cell repertoires in COVID-19. The repertoire was sequenced with immunoSEQ multiplex PCR; TCRdb's copy has only in-frame clones and lacks some. Of under 200,000 clones in the sample, more than 75% were seen once. The V end was cut by 8 bases, the J end by 4 bases, with 17 bases between. Per the germline V gene, CDR1 is MRHNA and CDR2 is SNTAGT. The CDR3 is 15 residues long. This chain connects TRBV6-4 to TRBJ1-4, with no clear D. The sequencing input was peripheral blood. The clonotype originates from a woman in her forties with COVID-19, enrolled during active disease. CDR3 in amino acids: CASLFARLINEKLFF. In DNA, the CDR3 is TGTGCCAGCCTCTTCGCTAGGCTAATTAATGAAAAACTGTTTTTT.